The next 11 T cell receptor beta chains were all read from a single sample in a study of shared clonotypes between healthy human individuals (dated by TCRdb to 2018 to 2021). Preparation of the library involved the immunoSEQ multiplex PCR assay. TCRdb took this table from immuneACCESS and kept in-frame rearrangements with V and J called. Such tables lack part of the clones; where checked against another copy, unresolved V genes explain under half of the gap, and the rest is unexplained. This sample gives around 2.1 million clones in total; 85% to 95% of them show up just once. The ten largest account for about 1.8% of the sample. CD8 naive samples consisted of CD45RO-negative cells that were positively selected for CCR7, yielding a CD45RA+CCR7+ population without TemRA cells. What was sequenced was naive CD8+ T cells from PBMCs. The intended sense of this specimen's cell subset or site label: CD45RA+CCR7+. These receptors all stem from a man between 18 and 35 years old in good health. Some clones in this sample may be carry-over from other donors' samples.

The chain carries TRBV7-3 and TRBJ1-2; TRBD1 might be the D (5 bases). The V gene lost 2 bases and the J gene lost 7 bases, with 11 bases spanning the gap. The CDR3 runs to 13 residues. The germline V gene has CDR1 SGHTA and CDR2 FQGTGA. The CDR3 protein is CASSLQGSRGYTF. Here the CDR3 DNA reads TGTGCCAGCAGCTTACAGGGATCACGTGGCTACACCTTC.

The chain joins TRBV4-3 to TRBJ1-1; D is uncertain. The CDR3 loop spans 16 amino acids. Deletions cut 3 bases from V and 3 bases from J, with 17 bases between. Germline V lookup: CDR1 LGHNA, CDR2 YSLEER. The CDR3 region has the DNA TGCGCCAGCAGCCAGGCCCTCGATCGTCAATACACTGAAGCTTTCTTT. It specifies CASSQALDRQYTEAFF.

The CDR3 DNA sequence: TGTGCCTGGATTCTCTGGACAGTGAACACCGGGGAGCTGTTTTTT. This codes for CAWILWTVNTGELFF. The chain has TRBV30 and TRBJ2-2, with D perhaps TRBD1 (6 bases). CDR1 is GTSNPN, CDR2 SVGIG, per germline (reference sequence). With 4 bases removed from V and 1 base from J, the gap between germline ends came to 13 bases. This CDR3 region has 15 residues.

The V and J genes are TRBV10-1 and TRBJ2-3; 9 positions agree with TRBD2. The CDR3 has 13 amino acids. V was clipped by 5 bases and J by 6 bases; unmatched bases: 3. Per germline, CDR1 WNHNN and CDR2 SYGVQD (reference sequence). The CDR3 loop reads CASSLAGTDTQYF. CDR3 DNA sequence: TGCGCCAGCAGTCTAGCGGGAACGGATACGCAGTATTTT.

This clone showed up just a few times. This chain uses TRBV4-1 with TRBJ1-2; the match to TRBD1 covers 7 bases. The CDR3 has 13 amino acids. The V gene end was trimmed by 1 base and the J gene end by 8 bases; junction bases not matched to a gene: 4. Germline V lookup: CDR1 MGHRA, CDR2 YSYEKL. The CDR3 reads CASSQVTGNGYTF. CDR3 in DNA: TGCGCCAGCAGCCAAGTGACAGGGAACGGCTACACCTTC.

This clone was picked up one time. This chain joins TRBV4-1 and TRBJ2-1, with no clear D. Trimming took off 0 bases at V and 6 bases at J, with 9 bases between the two ends. This CDR3 is 14 amino acids long. Looked up from germline, CDR1 is MGHRA and CDR2 is YSYEKL. CDR3 sequence: CASSQDRFGNEQFF. The CDR3 DNA is TGCGCCAGCAGCCAAGATCGGTTCGGCAATGAGCAGTTCTTC.

J is TRBJ1-3 and V is TRBV11-2; 7 positions match TRBD1. The V gene end was trimmed by 5 bases and the J gene end by 0 bases; junction bases not matched to a gene: 4. There are 15 residues in the CDR3. Germline CDR1 reads SGHAT; CDR2 reads FQNNGV. The CDR3 coding sequence is TGTGCCAGCAGCGCCGGGACAGCCTCTGGAAACACCATATATTTT. Its protein is CASSAGTASGNTIYF. The whole variable domain, filled in from reference TRBV11-2 and TRBJ1-3, reads EAGVAQSPRYKIIEKRQSVAFWCNPISGHATLYWYQQILGQGPKLLIQFQNNGVVDDSQLPKDRFSAERLKGVDSTLKIQPAKLEDSAVYLCASSAGTASGNTIYFGEGSWLTVV.

Concerning this clone itself: Other DNA sequences in the same sample also yield this CDR3. The rearrangement uses TRBV5-4 and TRBJ2-7; 7 nucleotides agree with TRBD1. The germline V gene has CDR1 SGHNT and CDR2 YYREEE (reference sequence). The CDR3 contains 14 residues. V dropped 2 bases and J dropped 2; count of bases not matched to a gene: 4. The CDR3 spells CASSLRTGAYEQYF. The CDR3 nucleotides read TGTGCCAGCAGCTTAAGGACAGGCGCCTACGAGCAGTACTTC.

With respect to this clone: Other DNA sequences in this sample translate to the same CDR3. The chain recombines TRBV27 with TRBJ2-1, with 9 positions matching TRBD2. The CDR3 sequence is 15 residues long. Trimming cost V 5 bases and J 1 base; bases outside gene matches: 3. Germline values: CDR1 MNHEY, CDR2 SMNVEV (reference sequence). The CDR3 coding sequence is TGTGCCAGCAGTCCGCTAGCGGGATCCTACAATGAGCAGTTCTTC. It is translated as CASSPLAGSYNEQFF.

The chain links TRBV29-1 to TRBJ2-1; D unresolved. With 3 bases removed from V and 6 bases from J, the gap between germline ends came to 3 bases. Germline CDR1 SQVTM, CDR2 ANQGSEA. This CDR3 is 10 amino acids long. The CDR3: CSVDLNEQFF. In DNA, the CDR3 is TGCAGCGTTGACCTCAATGAGCAGTTCTTC.

The genes are TRBV7-8 and TRBJ2-2; TRBD2 aligns across 12 bases. The CDR3 is 15 amino acids. Germline V gene data show CDR1 as SGHVS and CDR2 as FQNEAQ. V was pared by 5 bases and J by 5 bases, with 3 bases of the junction left unmatched. The CDR3 loop is CASSRTSGTTGELFF. As DNA, the CDR3 is TGTGCCAGCAGCCGGACTAGCGGGACAACCGGGGAGCTGTTTTTT. Complete variable domain (other parts from reference TRBV7-8 and TRBJ2-2): GAGVSQSPRYKVAKRGQDVALRCDPISGHVSLFWYQQALGQGPEFLTYFQNEAQLDKSGLPSDRFFAERPEGSVSTLKIQRTQQEDSAVYLCASSRTSGTTGELFFGEGSRLTVL.